These 10 T cell receptor beta chains share one sample of origin, sequenced in a study of cytomegalovirus exposure and HLA in healthy donors. Both 60 Vbeta primers and 13 Jbeta primers went into the PCR. TCRdb's table, derived via immunoSEQ multiplex PCR, lists solely in-frame clones and lacks some. The sample carries under 200,000 clones, less than 90% recorded once. Material: PBMCs. The source is a man between 18 and 29 years old in good health and CMV-seronegative.

This clone was detected once. This chain joins TRBV5-4 and TRBJ1-2, with TRBD1 matching 8 bases. With V trimmed by 0 bases and J by 0 bases, 4 bases remained unmatched. Germline V gene sequence: CDR1 SGHNT, CDR2 YYREEE (reference sequence). This CDR3 is built from 16 residues. The CDR3 DNA sequence: TGTGCCAGCAGCTTGGGCAGGGGGCGGGCTAACTATGGCTACACCTTC. Translation: CASSLGRGRANYGYTF.

This clone was counted between two and nine times. The rearrangement joins TRBV6-1 to TRBJ1-1; D unclear. CDR1 MNHNS and CDR2 SASEGT come from the germline V gene. Trimming removed 7 bases from V and 1 base from J, with 10 bases in between. The CDR3 sequence is 13 residues long. This CDR3 reads CASILTQNTEAFF. In nucleotides, the CDR3 is TGTGCCAGCATTTTGACACAGAACACTGAAGCTTTCTTT.

The chain recombines TRBV7-9 with TRBJ2-6, with a weak D call TRBD1 (6 bases). From germline, CDR1 is SEHNR and CDR2 FQNEAQ (reference sequence). The V and J ends lost 5 bases and 2 bases respectively, with 10 bases between them. The CDR3 consists of 15 residues. CDR3 amino acids: CASSHTGTGANVLTF. In DNA form, the CDR3 reads TGTGCCAGCAGCCATACAGGGACTGGGGCCAACGTCCTGACTTTC.

This clone has only one observation. The chain carries TRBV7-9 and TRBJ2-6, with D possibly matching TRBD1 (6 bases). V was cut by 2 bases and J by 0 bases, with 14 bases left in between. The V gene's germline CDR1 is SEHNR and CDR2 FQNEAQ (reference sequence). The CDR3 has 18 residues. In DNA form, the CDR3 reads TGTGCCAGCAGCTTAAGGGGCAGGGGATCCTCTGGGGCCAACGTCCTGACTTTC. This gives the protein CASSLRGRGSSGANVLTF.

The V and J genes are TRBV19 and TRBJ1-2; a weak D match, TRBD1 (5 bases). CDR1 and CDR2 from the germline V gene are LNHDA and SQIVND (reference sequence). Trimming left V 7 bases short and J 4 bases short, with 19 bases between. This CDR3 spans 15 amino acids. CDR3 loop: CASKSRDSLPYGYTF. The CDR3 DNA sequence: TGTGCCAGTAAAAGCCGGGACTCACTTCCCTATGGCTACACCTTC.

The rearrangement uses TRBV4-3 and TRBJ2-7; 12 positions match TRBD2. The ends lost 4 bases at V and 6 bases at J; junction bases unmatched: 13. From germline, CDR1 is LGHNA and CDR2 YSLEER. The length of the CDR3 is 17 residues. The CDR3 reads CASSPGLAGGRGSEQYF. For the CDR3, the DNA is TGCGCCAGCAGCCCGGGACTAGCGGGCGGGAGGGGCTCCGAGCAGTACTTC.

The rearrangement links TRBV4-3 to TRBJ2-7, with 10 bases matching TRBD2. The CDR3 extends over 16 amino acids. CDR1 and CDR2 from the germline V gene are LGHNA and YSLEER. V trimming: 4 bases; J trimming: 7 bases; junction bases outside the gene matches: 13. In nucleotides, the CDR3 is TGCGCCAGCAGCCCCATAGCGGGAGGCCACCGGGGAGAGCAGTACTTC. Its protein is CASSPIAGGHRGEQYF.

The chain carries TRBV11-2 and TRBJ1-4; TRBD1 aligns across 8 bases. Germline CDR1 reads SGHAT; CDR2 reads FQNNGV. This CDR3 is built from 16 residues. V gave up 4 bases and J gave up 8 bases; unmatched junction bases: 12. CDR3 loop: CASSSGQAGGIEKLFF. The CDR3 DNA follows: TGTGCCAGCAGCTCCGGCCAGGCAGGGGGCATAGAAAAACTGTTTTTT.

The J gene is TRBJ1-6, the V gene TRBV16; D perhaps matches TRBD1 (5 bases). V gave up 3 bases and J gave up 7 bases, with 10 bases separating them. This CDR3 is 14 amino acids long. Germline lookup yields CDR1 KGHSY and CDR2 FQNENV. CDR3 protein: CASSHLQANSPLHF. The CDR3 coding sequence is TGTGCCAGCAGCCACTTACAGGCAAATTCACCCCTCCACTTT.

The V and J genes are TRBV6-6 and TRBJ2-3; perhaps TRBD2 as D (5 bases). V dropped 4 bases and J dropped 5 bases, with 10 bases sitting between them. Germline V CDR1 and CDR2: MNHNY, SVGAGI (reference sequence). The CDR3 sequence is 13 residues long. The CDR3 here is CASSWEKRDTQYF. The CDR3 DNA is TGTGCCAGCAGTTGGGAGAAAAGAGATACGCAGTATTTT.